The clone carrying this T cell receptor beta chain was seen only a few times. Its matching antigen is unknown. These data originate in a study of T cell repertoires in cytomegalovirus infection. Looking at the study overall: Public signatures in TCR beta pointed to CMV infection and matching HLA type.

Each CDR3 protein gets one entry after TCRdb re-called the reads with MiXCR. The repertoire holds more than 250,000 distinct CDR3 sequences, around 25% seen once, with 13% in the top ten. This CDR3 spans 12 amino acids. V was shortened by 4 bases and J by 12 bases, with 13 bases between the two germline ends. Germline assignment: CDR1 LNHDA and CDR2 SQIVND (reference sequence). This sample comprised cultured PBMCs, obtained from culture after CMV antigen stimulation. The sequence came from a human donor in good health (CMV status not recorded). Some clones in this sample may be carry-over from other donors' samples. The chain employs TRBV19 and TRBJ1-5, with D unclear. CDR3 nucleotides: TGTGCCAGTAGTACCTCCCCGGGGAGCCAGCATTTT. Its protein is CASSTSPGSQHF.